One sample yielded the 25 T cell receptor beta chains listed below, sequenced in a study of T-cell memory formation after mild COVID-19. In TCRdb, the 5' RACE reads were re-called with MiXCR into one record per CDR3 protein. The data hold some 120,000 distinct CDR3 sequences, with about 5.9% observed a single time. Source material: PBMCs or a T cell subset sorted from them (not recorded which). These receptor sequences come from an adult woman who had mild COVID-19 (a few samples of this study predate the infection). Cell type and time point are not known.

This clonotype was observed at least ten times. The V call is TRBV29-1, the J call TRBJ2-7; D is unresolved. Trimming stripped 6 bases from V and 6 bases from J, with 9 bases between. CDR1 SQVTM and CDR2 ANQGSEA come from the germline V gene. The CDR3 extends over 10 amino acids. The CDR3 DNA follows: TGCAGCGTGGCGGATTTCGAGCAGTACTTC. Protein: CSVADFEQYF.

This clonotype has a count of ten or more. The rearrangement joins TRBV5-1 to TRBJ2-2; D is possibly TRBD2 (5 bases). The CDR3 consists of 16 residues. The V end lost 0 bases, the J end lost 5 bases, and 14 bases lay between the germline ends. In germline, CDR1 is SGHRS, CDR2 YFSETQ. The CDR3 nucleotides read TGCGCCAGCAGCTTGGCCGGAGGATCGGGGACCGGGGAGCTGTTTTTT. Amino acid sequence: CASSLAGGSGTGELFF.

This clonotype was detected a few times. V gene TRBV2 combines with J gene TRBJ2-7, with D unresolved. The CDR3 spans 16 residues. The V gene lost 4 bases and the J gene lost 6 bases, with 22 bases spanning the gap. CDR1 and CDR2 (germline): SNHLY, FYNNEI. The chain's CDR3 is CASSASTGHSGREQYF. The CDR3 DNA sequence: TGTGCCAGCAGTGCCTCCACCGGGCATTCTGGTCGCGAGCAGTACTTC.

J is TRBJ2-5 and V is TRBV18; no reliable D call. This CDR3 has 13 residues. Germline CDR1 is KGHSH and CDR2 is LQKENI. Trimming cost V 2 bases and J 4 bases, with 8 bases left between them. CDR3 protein: CASSPGLLETQYF. The CDR3 DNA reads as TGTGCCAGCTCACCAGGCCTCCTAGAGACCCAGTACTTC. Full variable domain (outside the CDR3, taken from reference TRBV18 and TRBJ2-5): NAGVMQNPRHLVRRRGQEARLRCSPMKGHSHVYWYRQLPEEGLKFMVYLQKENIIDESGMPKERFSAEFPKEGPSILRIQQVVRGDSAAYFCASSPGLLETQYFGPGTRLLVL.

This clonotype has only a few counts. The chain has TRBV30 and TRBJ2-6, with D uncertain. The CDR3 has 15 residues. V was trimmed by 4 bases and J by 2 bases, leaving 12 bases between them. Germline-derived CDR1 and CDR2 are GTSNPN and SVGIG (reference sequence). CDR3 nucleotide sequence: TGTGCCTGGACGAGGTGGACGGCTGGGGCCAACGTCCTGACTTTC. Translation gives CAWTRWTAGANVLTF.

The V and J genes are TRBV18 and TRBJ1-3, with 7 bases that match TRBD1. This CDR3 is built from 16 residues. CDR1 and CDR2 from the germline V gene are KGHSH and LQKENI. Trimming at V came to 5 bases and at J to 0 bases, leaving 7 bases not matched to a gene. The CDR3 bases are TGTGCCAGCTCATCTTCCACAGGGGACTCTGGAAACACCATATATTTT. Translated: CASSSSTGDSGNTIYF. The whole variable domain, filled in from reference TRBV18 and TRBJ1-3, reads NAGVMQNPRHLVRRRGQEARLRCSPMKGHSHVYWYRQLPEEGLKFMVYLQKENIIDESGMPKERFSAEFPKEGPSILRIQQVVRGDSAAYFCASSSSTGDSGNTIYFGEGSWLTVV.

The chain uses TRBV24-1 and TRBJ2-3; D gene uncertain. From germline, CDR1 is KGHDR and CDR2 SFDVKD. V lost 9 bases to trimming and J lost 5 bases, with 17 bases between them. The length of the CDR3 is 14 residues. In nucleotides, the CDR3 is TGTGCCACCGGATCGGGTTGGACCGTAGATACGCAGTATTTT. Translating it yields CATGSGWTVDTQYF.

This clonotype was counted ten times or more. The V and J genes are TRBV7-2 and TRBJ1-5, with TRBD1 as a possible D gene (5 bases). The CDR3 totals 13 residues. The V end was cut by 6 bases, the J end by 3 bases, with 9 bases between. Germline CDR1 is SGHTA and CDR2 is FQGNSA. CDR3 DNA sequence: TGTGCCAGCAGGAGACAGTTCAATCAGCCCCAGCATTTT. Amino acids: CASRRQFNQPQHF.

This clonotype was recorded many times. The chain employs TRBV12-3 or TRBV12-4 and TRBJ2-5; TRBD1 or TRBD2 may be the D gene (6 bases each). This CDR3 is 15 amino acids long. Trimming cost V 7 bases and J 4 bases, with 19 bases left between them. CDR3 in DNA: TGTGCCAGCACCCTTAAAGGGGGGAGTGCAGAGACCCAGTACTTC. It codes for CASTLKGGSAETQYF.

A word on this clonotype: Its ends do not fully match the called genes, so a read error is possible. The chain recombines TRBV3-1 with TRBJ1-1, with TRBD1 as a possible D gene (6 bases). Per the germline V gene, CDR1 is LGHDT and CDR2 is YNNKEL (reference sequence). The CDR3 runs to 14 residues. CDR3 nucleotide sequence: TGTGCCAGCAGCCAAAGAGGGGGGGGCACTGAAGCTTCCTTT. It encodes CASSQRGGGTEASF. Looking up the rest from reference TRBV3-1 and TRBJ1-1 gives the full variable domain: DTAVSQTPKYLVTQMGNDKSIKCEQNLGHDTMYWYKQDSKKFLKIMFSYNNKELIINETVPNRFSPKSPDKAHLNLHINSLELGDSAVYFCASSQRGGGTEASFGQGTRLTVV.

This clonotype was counted many times. V is TRBV5-1 and J is TRBJ2-3; TRBD1 matches 7 bases. The CDR3 loop spans 13 amino acids. After removal of 5 bases from V and 1 base from J, the junction contained 1 base not matched to a gene. CDR1 SGHRS and CDR2 YFSETQ come from the germline V gene. The CDR3: CASSDRGTDTQYF. In DNA form, the CDR3 reads TGCGCCAGCAGTGACAGGGGCACAGATACGCAGTATTTT.

This clonotype has a handful of counts. V gene TRBV5-1 combines with J gene TRBJ2-2; the match to TRBD2 covers 10 bases. The J segment lost 5 bases and the V segment lost 7 bases, leaving 11 bases of the junction unmatched. The CDR3 has 16 residues. CDR1 and CDR2 from the germline V gene are SGHRS and YFSETQ. The CDR3, as DNA: TGCGCCAGCCGGACACCGGCTAGCGGGGGAACCGGGGAGCTGTTTTTT. This encodes CASRTPASGGTGELFF. Variable domain in full (rest from reference TRBV5-1 and TRBJ2-2): KAGVTQTPRYLIKTRGQQVTLSCSPISGHRSVSWYQQTPGQGLQFLFEYFSETQRNKGNFPGRFSGRQFSNSRSEMNVSTLELGDSALYLCASRTPASGGTGELFFGEGSRLTVL.

The rearrangement joins TRBV7-9 to TRBJ2-3; D call uncertain. The CDR3 has 15 amino acids. Trimming shortened V by 3 bases and J by 0 bases, and 10 bases separated the two germline ends. Germline V gene sequence: CDR1 SEHNR, CDR2 FQNEAQ (reference sequence). CDR3 DNA: TGTGCCAGCAGCTTCCGACTCGCTAGCACAGATACGCAGTATTTT. This codes for CASSFRLASTDTQYF.

This CDR3 reads CASSVGRGGIVYEQYF. The CDR3 nucleotides read TGTGCCAGCAGCGTAGGTAGGGGGGGGATCGTCTACGAGCAGTACTTC. The V call is TRBV7-2, the J call TRBJ2-7; D might be TRBD2 (7 bases). Germline V CDR1 and CDR2: SGHTA, FQGNSA. V lost 5 bases and J 3 bases, leaving 20 bases between the germline ends. CDR3 length equals 16 residues.

This chain connects TRBV24-1 to TRBJ2-5, with 12 bases matching TRBD2. Per germline, CDR1 KGHDR and CDR2 SFDVKD. The CDR3 is made up of 16 amino acids. With 4 bases clipped from V and 5 bases from J, the junction kept 7 bases outside the gene matches. Written as DNA, the CDR3 is TGTGCCACCAGTGACTCTAGCGGGAGGGCCCAGGAGACCCAGTACTTC. Translated: CATSDSSGRAQETQYF.

At least ten counts were recorded for this clonotype. V is TRBV18 and J is TRBJ2-7; no clear D. With 0 bases removed from V and 3 bases from J, the gap between germline ends came to 6 bases. CDR1 is KGHSH and CDR2 is LQKENI in the germline V gene. The CDR3 totals 13 residues. CDR3 DNA sequence: TGTGCCAGCTCACCACCGAATGACTACGAGCAGTACTTC. Translated: CASSPPNDYEQYF.

The chain links TRBV7-2 to TRBJ2-1, with 11 bases fitting TRBD2. The V and J ends lost 5 bases and 6 bases, in that order; junction bases with no gene match: 6. Germline V gene lookup returns CDR1 SGHTA and CDR2 FQGNSA. The CDR3 consists of 15 residues. CDR3 DNA: TGTGCCAGCAGCATCTATAGCGGGGGGGCCAATGAGCAGTTCTTC. Its translation: CASSIYSGGANEQFF.

The table lists this clonotype with a few counts. The V and J genes are TRBV6-5 and TRBJ2-1, with TRBD2 matching over 14 bases. V dropped 5 bases and J dropped 8; count of bases not matched to a gene: 8. The germline V gene has CDR1 MNHEY and CDR2 SVGAGI. CDR3 length: 16 residues. For the CDR3, the DNA is TGTGCCAGCAGTCCCCTGACTAGCGGGAGGGGGTATGAGCAGTTCTTC. Protein product: CASSPLTSGRGYEQFF.

This clonotype came up many times. The chain has TRBV5-1 and TRBJ1-1, with 9 bases lining up with TRBD1. Germline V CDR1 and CDR2: SGHRS, YFSETQ. CDR3 size: 14 residues. Unmatched junction bases numbered 2, after V lost 2 bases and J lost 3 bases. CDR3 DNA: TGCGCCAGCAGCTTACAGGGGGCAGACACTGAAGCTTTCTTT. Encoded protein: CASSLQGADTEAFF. The complete variable domain, with remaining parts taken from reference TRBV5-1 and TRBJ1-1, reads KAGVTQTPRYLIKTRGQQVTLSCSPISGHRSVSWYQQTPGQGLQFLFEYFSETQRNKGNFPGRFSGRQFSNSRSEMNVSTLELGDSALYLCASSLQGADTEAFFGQGTRLTVV.

There are a few counts of this clonotype. V and J are TRBV29-1 and TRBJ2-2; 9 bases are a match to TRBD1. The CDR3 is made up of 14 amino acids. Trimming at V came to 6 bases and at J to 6 bases, leaving 8 bases not matched to a gene. Germline V gene data show CDR1 as SQVTM and CDR2 as ANQGSEA. This chain's CDR3 is CSVLDRGRSGELFF. In DNA form, the CDR3 reads TGCAGCGTCCTGGACAGGGGTAGATCCGGGGAGCTGTTTTTT.

The chain has TRBV29-1 and TRBJ1-1; D might be TRBD1 (6 bases). Germline lookup yields CDR1 SQVTM and CDR2 ANQGSEA. V was trimmed by 7 bases and J by 0 bases, leaving 12 bases between them. The CDR3 sequence is 13 residues long. CDR3 nucleotides: TGCAGCGCCGGAGGACAGCTGAACACTGAAGCTTTCTTT. Translation gives CSAGGQLNTEAFF.

This clonotype was seen a few times. The V and J genes are TRBV7-2 and TRBJ1-1, with a weak D call TRBD1 (5 bases). This CDR3 has 12 residues. Deletions cut 8 bases from V and 8 bases from J, with 15 bases between. Germline CDR1 is SGHTA and CDR2 is FQGNSA. The chain's CDR3 is CASWGRSSEAFF. The CDR3 DNA is TGTGCCAGCTGGGGACGTTCCTCAGAAGCTTTCTTT. Combining the CDR3 with reference TRBV7-2 and TRBJ1-1 gives the whole variable domain GAGVSQSPSNKVTEKGKDVELRCDPISGHTALYWYRQSLGQGLEFLIYFQGNSAPDKSGLPSDRFSAERTGGSVSTLTIQRTQQEDSAVYLCASWGRSSEAFFGQGTRLTVV.

J is TRBJ1-2 and V is TRBV14; a possible D gene is TRBD1 (5 bases). Per germline, CDR1 SGHDN and CDR2 FVKESK. V lost 1 base and J lost 4, with 13 bases in between. The CDR3 is 15 residues long. CDR3 DNA: TGTGCCAGCAGCCAAGTGGCCCAGGGAATCTATGGCTACACCTTC. Encoded protein: CASSQVAQGIYGYTF.

This clonotype has only a few counts. The chain joins TRBV7-6 to TRBJ2-7; D ambiguous. Deletions cut 0 bases from V and 2 bases from J, with 5 bases between. Germline lookup yields CDR1 SGHVS and CDR2 FNYEAQ. CDR3 length: 13 amino acids. CDR3 region: CASSLAEPYEQYF. The CDR3 DNA follows: TGTGCCAGCAGCTTAGCCGAGCCCTACGAGCAGTACTTC.

This clonotype was seen more than once but under ten times. The chain couples TRBV12-3 or TRBV12-4 to TRBJ2-7, with TRBD2 identical over 9 bases. The V segment lost 1 base and the J segment 5 bases; nucleotides outside the gene matches: 6. This CDR3 contains 15 residues. The CDR3 nucleotides are TGTGCCAGCAGTTTAGGAAGCGGGAGGAGCCACGAGCAGTACTTC. This encodes CASSLGSGRSHEQYF.